A single sample is the source of the 9 T cell receptor beta chains below, sequenced in a study of blood T cell repertoires in COVID-19. The data were produced by immunoSEQ multiplex PCR, yet TCRdb's version contains in-frame clones alone and is incomplete. The sample has around 180,000 clones; approximately 80% are singletons. Source material: PBMCs or T cells enriched from blood (not recorded which). Receptor source: a man in his fifties or sixties who had recovered from COVID-19.

V is TRBV7-9 and J is TRBJ2-5; 12 bases agree with TRBD2. Trimming removed 2 bases from V and 2 bases from J; junction bases left unmatched: 9. Germline V gene data show CDR1 as SEHNR and CDR2 as FQNEAQ (reference sequence). The length of the CDR3 is 18 residues. CDR3 loop: CASSLSTSGGSRQETQYF. CDR3 DNA: TGTGCCAGCAGCTTATCGACTAGCGGGGGATCCCGACAAGAGACCCAGTACTTC.

This sequence joins TRBV2 and TRBJ1-5, with 9 nucleotides matching TRBD1. The CDR3 contains 15 residues. Trimming cost V 3 bases and J 6 bases; bases outside gene matches: 6. The germline gives CDR1 SNHLY, CDR2 FYNNEI. The CDR3 is CASSDGTGRSQPQHF. DNA for the CDR3: TGTGCCAGCAGTGATGGGACAGGGCGTAGTCAGCCCCAGCATTTT.

This chain joins TRBV19 and TRBJ1-1, with D uncertain. Germline V gene sequence: CDR1 LNHDA, CDR2 SQIVND (reference sequence). The CDR3 spans 13 residues. Trimming took off 7 bases at V and 1 base at J, with 10 bases between the two ends. CDR3 amino acids: CASKRLGNTEAFF. The CDR3 bases are TGTGCCAGTAAGAGGCTTGGGAACACTGAAGCTTTCTTT.

V is TRBV7-3 and J is TRBJ2-3, with 10 positions matching TRBD1. Germline V gives CDR1 SGHTA, CDR2 FQGTGA. The CDR3 runs to 17 residues. J gave up 0 bases and V 5 bases, and 8 bases lay outside the gene matches. CDR3 sequence: CASSQGRDRGSTDTQYF. CDR3 DNA: TGTGCCAGCAGCCAAGGTCGGGACAGGGGTAGCACAGATACGCAGTATTTT.

The V gene is TRBV9, the J gene TRBJ1-4; TRBD1 might be the D (6 bases). V lost 0 bases, J lost 5 bases, and 14 bases lay in between. Germline V CDR1 and CDR2: SGDLS, YYNGEE. This CDR3 is built from 16 residues. CDR3 residues: CASSVGKSGTNEKLFF. In DNA, the CDR3 is TGTGCCAGCAGCGTAGGGAAATCAGGGACAAATGAAAAACTGTTTTTT.

V usage is TRBV11-3 and J usage is TRBJ2-2; possible D gene TRBD1, 5 bases. The ends were cut back, 5 bases at V and 1 base at J, with 11 bases in the middle. Germline V CDR1 and CDR2: SGHNT, YENEEA. This CDR3 contains 15 residues. CDR3 bases: TGTGCCAGCAGCCCCAGGGCCTGGAACACCGGGGAGCTGTTTTTT. The encoded protein is CASSPRAWNTGELFF.

The chain carries TRBV4-1 and TRBJ2-7; D unclear. Germline V gene sequence: CDR1 MGHRA, CDR2 YSYEKL. V lost 1 base and J lost 0, with 10 bases in between. CDR3 size: 15 residues. The CDR3 here is CASSQVWPDSYEQYF. CDR3 in DNA: TGCGCCAGCAGCCAAGTATGGCCAGACTCCTACGAGCAGTACTTC.

J is TRBJ2-7 and V is TRBV6-5, with TRBD2 matching over 12 bases. The CDR3 is 15 residues long. The germline gives CDR1 MNHEY, CDR2 SVGAGI. With V trimmed by 2 bases and J by 2 bases, 1 base remained unmatched. Here the CDR3 reads CASSYPSGGAYEQYF. The CDR3 nucleotides are TGTGCCAGCAGTTACCCTAGCGGGGGGGCCTACGAGCAGTACTTC.

A note on this clone: Compared with germline, one end of the junction differs, possibly owing to a read error. The CDR3: CASSPRVLGTNEQFF. The CDR3 coding sequence is TGTGCTAGCAGCCCCCGGGTCCTCGGGACAAATGAGCAGTTCTTC. The chain uses TRBV7-7 and TRBJ2-1, with D maybe TRBD1 (6 bases). The CDR3 loop spans 15 amino acids. Germline loops: CDR1 SSHAT, CDR2 FNYEAQ (reference sequence).